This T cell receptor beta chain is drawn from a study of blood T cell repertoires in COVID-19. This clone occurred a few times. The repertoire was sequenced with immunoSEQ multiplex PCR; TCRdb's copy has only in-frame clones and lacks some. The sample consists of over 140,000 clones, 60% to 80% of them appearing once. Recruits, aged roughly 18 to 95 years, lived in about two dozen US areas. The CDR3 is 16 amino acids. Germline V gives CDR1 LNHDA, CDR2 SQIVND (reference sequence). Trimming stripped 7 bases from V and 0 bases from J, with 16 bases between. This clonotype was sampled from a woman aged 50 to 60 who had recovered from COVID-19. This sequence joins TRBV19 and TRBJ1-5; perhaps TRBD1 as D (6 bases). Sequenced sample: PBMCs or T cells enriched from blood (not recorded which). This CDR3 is CASTLGAWYSNQPQHF. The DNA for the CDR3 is TGTGCCAGTACTCTGGGGGCCTGGTATAGCAATCAGCCCCAGCATTTT.